Described below is a single TCR beta chain sequence and its context. Its target antigen remains unknown. The record has no base qualities; no much larger clone is one base away. Deletion took 6 bases off V and 0 bases off J, with a span of 15 bases between the germline ends. The cysteine opens and the phenylalanine closes a CDR3 of 15 amino acids. Only the CDR3 portion is preserved as DNA: 45 bases, with reading frame beginning at the first base. CDR1 and CDR2 are read off the germline V gene as MNHEY and SVGAGI. The data derive from a study of cytomegalovirus exposure and HLA in healthy donors (dated by TCRdb to 2015 to 2018). About the study as a whole: According to a later analysis, one platform produced both the 110 or so validation repertoires and the roughly 660 repertoires of the first cohort. A separate validation cohort of approximately 120 different subjects was used in addition to the roughly 700-subject first cohort. The study was designed to test whether signatures of past pathogen exposure could be identified by cataloging public T cell receptors. The study combined high-throughput TCR immunosequencing, statistical association of individual TCRs with disease status, and machine learning to predict cytomegalovirus infection status. Results the study describes overall, beyond this receptor: The authors suggested that the approach could potentially be generalized to other disease states and immunological phenotypes. A later analysis lacked HLA typing for the validation cohort, so it scored co-occurrence in that cohort across all 110 or so repertoires. The study listed approximately 150 TCR beta chains as associated with cytomegalovirus. While some public TCRs were present in many individuals, most TCR sequences turned up only very rarely across donors. The classifier was reported to diagnose cytomegalovirus status with high specificity and sensitivity in both the original and validation cohorts. A few of the identified cytomegalovirus-associated TCR beta chains were confirmed in vitro to be specific for cytomegalovirus antigens. In a later analysis, TCRs clustered in the first cohort were found to also tend to co-occur in the 120 or so validation repertoires, with 94% of cluster scores above 0.

Donors formed part of the validation cohort, which comprised over a hundred subjects and was distinct from the first cohort of fewer than 750 subjects. Library prep was done by the immunoSEQ multiplex PCR assay. Concerning the study's data processing: To diagnose cytomegalovirus status from the catalog of TCR beta chain sequences, a statistical classification framework was built. This immuneACCESS table, as held by TCRdb, lists in-frame sequences with V and J called but not all clones. Of the missing ones, under half trace to an unresolved V gene in checked studies; the others have no known cause. The V and J calls and clone size were taken over from that table, and D and trimming were inferred from the DNA. Recorded for this sample are roughly 250,000 clones; roughly 89% of them occurred a single time. Clones ranked in the top ten supply 2.6% of the sample.

The chain is encoded by TRBV6-5 joined to TRBJ2-7; the D gene is perhaps TRBD2, from 7 matching bases. This receptor was obtained from a man between 18 and 29 years old in good health and CMV-seronegative. The sample taken for sequencing was PBMCs. The DNA sequence is as follows: TGTGCCAGCAGCCACCGAAGGGGGGGCTCCTACGAGCAGTACTTC. This yields the protein CASSHRRGGSYEQYF.